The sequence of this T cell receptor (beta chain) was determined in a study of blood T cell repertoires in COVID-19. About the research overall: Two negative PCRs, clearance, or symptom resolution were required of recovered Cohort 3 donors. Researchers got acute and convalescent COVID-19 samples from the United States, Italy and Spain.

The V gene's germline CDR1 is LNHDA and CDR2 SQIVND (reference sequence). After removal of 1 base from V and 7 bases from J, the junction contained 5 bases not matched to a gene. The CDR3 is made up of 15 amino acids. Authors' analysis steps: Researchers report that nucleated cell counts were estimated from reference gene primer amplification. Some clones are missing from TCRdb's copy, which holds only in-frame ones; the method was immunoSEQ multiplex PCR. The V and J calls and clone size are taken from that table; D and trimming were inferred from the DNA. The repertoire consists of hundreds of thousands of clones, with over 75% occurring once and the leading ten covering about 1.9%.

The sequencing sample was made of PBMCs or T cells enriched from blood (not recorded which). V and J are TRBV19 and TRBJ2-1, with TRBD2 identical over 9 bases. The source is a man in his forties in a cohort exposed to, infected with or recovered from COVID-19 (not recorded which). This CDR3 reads CASSIGAGGMNEQFF. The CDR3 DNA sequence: TGTGCCAGTAGTATAGGAGCGGGAGGAATGAATGAGCAGTTCTTC.